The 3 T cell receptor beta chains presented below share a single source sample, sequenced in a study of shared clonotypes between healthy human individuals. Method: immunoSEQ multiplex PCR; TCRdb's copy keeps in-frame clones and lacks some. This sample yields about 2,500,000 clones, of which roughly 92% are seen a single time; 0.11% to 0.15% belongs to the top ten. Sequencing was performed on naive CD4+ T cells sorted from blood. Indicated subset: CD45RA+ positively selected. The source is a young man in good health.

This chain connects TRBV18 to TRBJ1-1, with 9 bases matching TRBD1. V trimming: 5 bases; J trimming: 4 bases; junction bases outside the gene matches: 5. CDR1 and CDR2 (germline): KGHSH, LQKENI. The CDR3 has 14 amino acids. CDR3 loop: CASSAGQGGTEAFF. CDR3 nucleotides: TGTGCCAGCTCAGCGGGACAGGGCGGCACTGAAGCTTTCTTT.

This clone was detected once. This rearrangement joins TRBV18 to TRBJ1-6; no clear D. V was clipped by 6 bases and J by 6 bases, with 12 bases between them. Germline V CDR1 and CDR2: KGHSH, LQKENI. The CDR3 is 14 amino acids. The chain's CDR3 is CASSTEGANSPLHF. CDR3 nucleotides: TGTGCCAGCTCGACGGAAGGAGCTAATTCACCCCTCCACTTT.

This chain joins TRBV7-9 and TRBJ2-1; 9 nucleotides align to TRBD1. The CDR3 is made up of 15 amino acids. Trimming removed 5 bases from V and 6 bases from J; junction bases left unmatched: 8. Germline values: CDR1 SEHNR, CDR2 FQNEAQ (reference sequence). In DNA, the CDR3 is TGTGCCAGCAGCGAACCGGGACAGGGATTCAATGAGCAGTTCTTC. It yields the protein CASSEPGQGFNEQFF. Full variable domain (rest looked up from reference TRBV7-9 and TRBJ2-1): DTGVSQNPRHKITKRGQNVTFRCDPISEHNRLYWYRQTLGQGPEFLTYFQNEAQLEKSRLLSDRFSAERPKGSFSTLEIQRTEQGDSAMYLCASSEPGQGFNEQFFGPGTRLTVL.